The clone carrying this TCR beta chain was recorded at least ten times. The data originate from a study of T cells in Graves' hyperthyroidism and ophthalmopathy. Germline loops: CDR1 DFQATT, CDR2 SNEGSKA (reference sequence). This CDR3 is 17 amino acids long. V shed 3 bases and J 5 bases; nucleotides not matched to a gene: 14. Hyperthyroidism, newly diagnosed and lasting under 2 months, affected patients aged 18 to 65. Fresh peripheral blood, 7.5 to 10 ml of it, supplied the PBMCs. RNA transcripts served as the template for amplifying TCR beta CDR3 regions. RT-PCR in the first round (using the HTBI primer set) targeted the TCR CDR3. TCRdb independently ran MiXCR on the multiplex PCR reads; one entry per CDR3 protein. The table shows about 420,000 distinct CDR3 sequences, with approximately 14% occurring only once.

This chain links TRBV20-1 with TRBJ2-3, with TRBD2 identical over 10 bases. The TCR originated in a woman aged 18-29 years with Graves' hyperthyroidism. Sequencing input: blood. The CDR3 sequence is CSARGGGSGRLGDTQYF. DNA of the CDR3: TGCAGTGCTAGGGGCGGGGGTAGCGGGAGGCTCGGAGATACGCAGTATTTT.